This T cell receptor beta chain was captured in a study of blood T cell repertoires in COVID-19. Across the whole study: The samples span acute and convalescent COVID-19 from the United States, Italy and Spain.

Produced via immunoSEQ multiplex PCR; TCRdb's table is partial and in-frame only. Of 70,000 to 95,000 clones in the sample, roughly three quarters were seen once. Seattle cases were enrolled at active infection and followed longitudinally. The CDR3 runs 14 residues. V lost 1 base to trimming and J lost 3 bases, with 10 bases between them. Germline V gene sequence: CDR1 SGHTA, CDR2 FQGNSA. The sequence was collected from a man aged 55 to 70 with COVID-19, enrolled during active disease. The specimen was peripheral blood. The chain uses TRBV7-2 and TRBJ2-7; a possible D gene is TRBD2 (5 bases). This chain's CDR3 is CASSLERRGYEQYF. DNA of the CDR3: TGTGCCAGCAGCTTAGAGCGGAGAGGCTACGAGCAGTACTTC.